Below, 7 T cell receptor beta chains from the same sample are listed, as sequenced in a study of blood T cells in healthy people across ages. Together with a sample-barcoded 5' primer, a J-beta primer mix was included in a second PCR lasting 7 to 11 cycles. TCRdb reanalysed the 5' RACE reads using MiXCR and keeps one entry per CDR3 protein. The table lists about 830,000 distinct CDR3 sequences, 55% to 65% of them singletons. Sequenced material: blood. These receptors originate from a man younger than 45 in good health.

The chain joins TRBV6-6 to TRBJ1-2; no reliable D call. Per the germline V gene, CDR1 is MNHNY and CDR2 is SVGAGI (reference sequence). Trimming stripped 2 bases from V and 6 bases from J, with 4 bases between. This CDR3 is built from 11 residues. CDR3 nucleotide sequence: TGTGCCAGCAGTTACGTCAATGGCTACACCTTC. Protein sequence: CASSYVNGYTF.

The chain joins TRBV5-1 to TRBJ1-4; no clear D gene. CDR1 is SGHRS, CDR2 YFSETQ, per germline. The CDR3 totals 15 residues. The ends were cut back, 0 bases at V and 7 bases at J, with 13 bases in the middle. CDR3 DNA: TGCGCCAGCAGCTTGGCCCGATCACCGGGTGAAAAACTGTTTTTT. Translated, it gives CASSLARSPGEKLFF.

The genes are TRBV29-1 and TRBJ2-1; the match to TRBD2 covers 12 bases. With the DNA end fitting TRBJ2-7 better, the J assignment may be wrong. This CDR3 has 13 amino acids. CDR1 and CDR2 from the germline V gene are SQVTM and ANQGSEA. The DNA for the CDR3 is TGCAGCGTCGGACTAGCGGGGTACAATGAGCAGTACTTC. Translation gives CSVGLAGYNEQYF.

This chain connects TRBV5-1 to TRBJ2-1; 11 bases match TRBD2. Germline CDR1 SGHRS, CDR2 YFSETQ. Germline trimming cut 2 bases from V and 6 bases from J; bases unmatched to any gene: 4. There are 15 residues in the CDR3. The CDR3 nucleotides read TGCGCCAGCAGCTTCACTAGCGGGGGATCCAATGAGCAGTTCTTC. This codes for CASSFTSGGSNEQFF.

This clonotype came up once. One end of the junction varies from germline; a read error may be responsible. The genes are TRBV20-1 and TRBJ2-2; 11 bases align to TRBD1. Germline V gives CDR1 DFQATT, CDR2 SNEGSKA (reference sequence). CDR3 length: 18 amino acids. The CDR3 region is CSVRGTGGKGGNTGELFF. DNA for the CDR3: TGCAGTGTTAGAGGGACAGGGGGAAAGGGAGGAAACACCGGGGAGCTGTTTTTT.

Here the CDR3 DNA reads TGTGCCAGCAGTTGGTCAGGGGAAACCCTTTGGGGCTACACCTTC. Encoded protein: CASSWSGETLWGYTF. V usage is TRBV6-5 and J usage is TRBJ1-2; possibly TRBD1 for D (6 bases). Trimming shortened V by 4 bases and J by 8 bases, and 20 bases separated the two germline ends. This CDR3 has 15 residues. Germline V gives CDR1 MNHEY, CDR2 SVGAGI.

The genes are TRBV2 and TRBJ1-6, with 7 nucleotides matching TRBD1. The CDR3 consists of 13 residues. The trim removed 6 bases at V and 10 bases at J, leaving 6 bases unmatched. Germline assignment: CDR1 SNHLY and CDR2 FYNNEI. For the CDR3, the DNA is TGTGCCAGCAGAGAGGGGGCCAGATCACCCCTCCACTTT. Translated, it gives CASREGARSPLHF.